A selection of T cell receptor beta chains follows, all from one sample in a study of vaccination effects on CD4 cells after COVID-19. Clones were sequenced by immunoSEQ multiplex PCR, and TCRdb holds only the in-frame ones, with some missing. The sample has some 77,000 clones, around 76% seen once. Which antigens these TCRs recognize remains unknown. The source was CD4+ T cells from PBMCs cultured with HCoV-OC43 spike peptides, collected before COVID-19 vaccination. Receptors were obtained from a human donor who received a COVID-19 vaccine. The CDR3 runs from the conserved cysteine through the conserved F or W. D genes are given only for firm matches. Only part of the rows carry a size: once, few, many, or a class if the clone is expanded.

-	TRBV6-1	-	TRBJ2-5	CASSERMAGETQYF	TGTGCCAGCAGTGAAAGGATGGCCGGAGAGACCCAGTACTTC
-	TRBV19	-	TRBJ1-5	CASSIDRRDNQPQHF	TGTGCCAGTAGTATAGACCGACGAGACAATCAGCCCCAGCATTTT
TRBD1	TRBV6-5	-	TRBJ1-1	CASSYDRGTEAFF	TGTGCCAGCAGTTACGACAGGGGCACTGAAGCTTTCTTT
TRBD2	TRBV29-1	-	TRBJ2-5	CSVPTGTSVGETQYF	TGCAGCGTGCCCACCGGGACTAGCGTTGGAGAGACCCAGTACTTC
-	TRBV5-1	-	TRBJ2-1	CASSFKQDNEQFF	TGCGCCAGCAGCTTTAAACAGGACAATGAGCAGTTCTTC
-	TRBV4-1	-	TRBJ2-5	CASSRVGGRRTQYF	TGCGCCAGCAGCCGGGTTGGGGGGCGAAGGACCCAGTACTTC
-	TRBV7-2	-	TRBJ1-5	CASSLFAGGNQPQHF	TGTGCCAGCAGCTTATTCGCAGGGGGCAATCAGCCCCAGCATTTT
TRBD1	TRBV27	-	TRBJ2-4	CASSLGQGSIQYF	TGTGCCAGCAGTTTAGGACAGGGTAGCATTCAGTACTTC
-	TRBV27	-	TRBJ2-6	CASGQSGANVLTF	TGTGCCAGCGGACAGTCAGGGGCCAACGTCCTGACTTTC
-	TRBV9	-	TRBJ2-1	CASSGDYNEQFF	TGTGCCAGCAGCGGGGACTACAATGAGCAGTTCTTC
TRBD1	TRBV24-1	-	TRBJ2-5	CATSDLATGTGGETQYF	TGTGCCACCAGTGATTTGGCCACCGGGACAGGGGGGGAGACCCAGTACTTC
-	TRBV21-1	few	TRBJ2-1	CASSKAGGINEQFF	TGTGCCAGCAGCAAAGCGGGAGGGATCAATGAGCAGTTCTTC
-	TRBV6-1	-	TRBJ2-5	CASSEAWALQETQYF	TGTGCCAGCAGTGAAGCGTGGGCGTTACAAGAGACCCAGTACTTC
TRBD2	TRBV10-2	-	TRBJ2-5	CASTGGGAGETQYF	TGCGCCAGCACAGGCGGGGGGGCCGGGGAGACCCAGTACTTC
-	TRBV6-1	-	TRBJ1-4	CASSEDGPRARVEKLFF	TGTGCCAGCAGTGAAGACGGGCCCAGGGCTCGCGTTGAAAAACTGTTTTTT
-	TRBV18	-	TRBJ1-6	CASSHTGNPYNSPLHF	TGTGCCAGCTCACATACAGGGAATCCCTATAATTCACCCCTCCACTTT
-	TRBV9	few	TRBJ1-6	CASSVGQSYNSPLHF	TGTGCCAGCAGCGTAGGACAGAGCTATAATTCACCCCTCCACTTT
-	TRBV12-3/TRBV12-4	-	TRBJ1-5	CASSLNRNQPQHF	TGTGCCAGCAGTTTAAACAGAAATCAGCCCCAGCATTTT
TRBD1	TRBV5-1	-	TRBJ1-3	CASSFTGDANTIYF	TGCGCCAGCAGCTTTACAGGGGACGCAAACACCATATATTTT
-	TRBV10-1	-	TRBJ1-6	CASRPLTAPNYSYNSPLHF	TGCGCCAGCCGTCCCCTGACAGCACCAAATTACTCCTATAATTCACCCCTCCACTTT
-	TRBV5-6	-	TRBJ1-5	CASSLGVGNQPQHF	TGTGCCAGCAGCTTGGGGGTGGGGAATCAGCCCCAGCATTTT
-	TRBV7-8	-	TRBJ1-5	CASSFGGPRALRPQHF	TGTGCCAGCAGCTTTGGGGGACCCAGGGCCTTGAGGCCCCAGCATTTT
-	TRBV21-1	-	TRBJ2-3	CASSKVEVAGGSDTQYF	-
-	TRBV19	-	TRBJ1-2	CASTTNTNYGYTF	TGTGCCAGTACCACCAATACTAACTATGGCTACACCTTC
-	TRBV10-1	-	TRBJ2-2	CASSESPGELFF	TGCGCCAGCAGTGAGTCTCCCGGGGAGCTGTTTTTT
TRBD2	TRBV19	-	TRBJ2-1	CASSRLAGEQFF	TGTGCCAGTAGCCGCCTAGCGGGGGAGCAGTTCTTC
TRBD1	TRBV6-4	-	TRBJ2-3	CASSDSSTGGTDTQYF	TGTGCCAGCAGTGACTCGTCCACAGGGGGCACAGATACGCAGTATTTT
-	TRBV5-1	once	TRBJ1-2	CASRPEPGWNGYTF	TGCGCCAGCAGGCCCGAGCCCGGTTGGAATGGCTACACCTTC
-	TRBV24-1	-	TRBJ2-3	CATSDPGQTSTDTQYF	TGTGCCACCAGTGACCCCGGACAGACTAGCACAGATACGCAGTATTTT
TRBD2	TRBV3-1/TRBV3-2	-	TRBJ2-5	CASSQALAGGGGQETQYF	TGTGCCAGCAGCCAAGCTTTAGCGGGGGGGGGAGGCCAAGAGACCCAGTACTTC
-	TRBV4-1	-	TRBJ1-5	CASSERTVGGPQHF	TGCGCCAGCAGCGAGCGGACTGTAGGGGGGCCCCAGCATTTT
TRBD1	TRBV2	-	TRBJ1-6	CASRPTGDSPLHF	TGTGCCAGCAGACCAACAGGGGACTCACCCCTCCACTTT
-	TRBV10-3	-	TRBJ1-1	CAISESAGKVAEAFF	TGTGCCATCAGTGAGTCGGCAGGGAAGGTGGCTGAAGCTTTCTTT
TRBD1	TRBV11-2	-	TRBJ2-5	CASSPWGTVQETQYF	TGTGCCAGCAGCCCCTGGGGGACAGTACAAGAGACCCAGTACTTC
-	TRBV12-3/TRBV12-4	few	TRBJ1-1	CASCLFASTEAFF	TGTGCCAGTTGCCTCTTTGCATCCACTGAAGCTTTCTTT
-	TRBV11-2	-	TRBJ1-1	CASTRALRTEAFF	TGTGCCAGCACCCGGGCCCTGAGGACTGAAGCTTTCTTT
-	TRBV4-1	-	TRBJ1-1	CASSRRPGAEAFF	TGCGCCAGCAGCCGGAGGCCGGGGGCTGAAGCTTTCTTT
-	TRBV5-1	-	TRBJ2-5	CASSLGVRVGSGETQYF	TGCGCCAGCAGCTTGGGGGTCAGGGTCGGTTCGGGTGAGACCCAGTACTTC
-	TRBV7-9	few	TRBJ1-1	CASSSPGGNIGGTEAFF	TGTGCCAGCAGCTCACCTGGAGGAAACATAGGCGGGACTGAAGCTTTCTTT
TRBD1	TRBV4-3	-	TRBJ1-3	CASSHEAPGGQMLSGNTIYF	TGCGCCAGCAGCCACGAAGCCCCGGGGGGACAGATGCTCTCTGGAAACACCATATATTTT
-	TRBV15	-	TRBJ2-2	CATSRDLGVTGELFF	TGTGCCACCAGCAGAGATCTAGGGGTCACCGGGGAGCTGTTTTTT
-	TRBV11-1	-	TRBJ2-1	CASSLGPLAYNEQFF	TGTGCCAGCAGCTTGGGACCCCTGGCCTACAATGAGCAGTTCTTC
-	TRBV7-2	-	TRBJ2-1	CASSFAGARNEQFF	TGTGCCAGCAGCTTTGCAGGAGCGCGGAATGAGCAGTTCTTC
-	TRBV28	-	TRBJ1-1	CASSLGGQWNTEAFF	TGTGCCAGCAGTTTAGGCGGACAATGGAACACTGAAGCTTTCTTT
TRBD1	TRBV9	once	TRBJ1-1	CASSVGDRRITEAFF	TGTGCCAGCAGCGTAGGGGACAGGAGGATCACTGAAGCTTTCTTT
TRBD2	TRBV12-5	few	TRBJ2-1	CASGPPASGGLNEQFF	TGTGCTAGTGGTCCGCCCGCTAGCGGGGGGCTCAATGAGCAGTTCTTC
-	TRBV2	-	TRBJ2-4	CASSTGPSSRKNIQYF	TGTGCCAGCAGTACCGGGCCTAGCTCCCGCAAAAACATTCAGTACTTC
-	TRBV4-1	-	TRBJ1-2	CASSQARTQNYGYTF	TGCGCCAGCAGCCAGGCCCGTACACAGAACTATGGCTACACCTTC
-	TRBV6-2/TRBV6-3	-	TRBJ2-1	CASSYSRLDNEQFF	TGTGCCAGCAGTTACTCGAGGCTAGACAATGAGCAGTTCTTC
TRBD1	TRBV7-8	-	TRBJ2-3	CASRVDRDRTDTQYF	TGTGCCAGCAGGGTCGACAGGGATAGGACAGATACGCAGTATTTT
-	TRBV5-1	-	TRBJ2-5	CASSLSPGRVETQYF	TGCGCCAGCAGCTTGTCGCCGGGGCGCGTGGAGACCCAGTACTTC
TRBD1	TRBV19	-	TRBJ1-2	CATNGGLGQPLYGYTF	TGTGCCACAAACGGGGGCCTGGGACAGCCCCTCTATGGCTACACCTTC
TRBD1	TRBV27	few	TRBJ1-1	CASRDRGRTEAFF	TGTGCCAGCAGGGACAGGGGGCGGACTGAAGCTTTCTTT
TRBD1	TRBV3-1/TRBV3-2	-	TRBJ1-2	CASSQGAGGPYGYTF	TGTGCCAGCAGCCAAGGGGCAGGGGGCCCCTATGGCTACACCTTC
TRBD1	TRBV5-1	-	TRBJ1-4	CASSQGTVSEKLFF	TGCGCCAGCAGCCAGGGGACAGTTTCTGAAAAACTGTTTTTT